This entry lists 23 T cell receptor beta chains sequenced from one sample in a study of blood T cell repertoires in COVID-19 (dated by TCRdb to 2018 to 2020). Library preparation employed the immunoSEQ multiplex PCR assay. In its TCRdb copy, this immuneACCESS table keeps in-frame sequences only and misses some clones. Where compared with another copy, unresolved V genes explain less than half of these, and the others have no known cause. The sample table records 200,000 to 250,000 clones; 88% of these occur just once. The ten largest clonotypes hold 2.5% to 3% of the sample. The source material was peripheral blood. These receptors originate from a woman aged 55-69 years with acute or convalescent COVID-19.

V usage is TRBV4-1 and J usage is TRBJ1-2, with 12 bases fitting TRBD1. With V trimmed by 1 base and J by 7 bases, 7 bases remained unmatched. CDR1 and CDR2 (germline): MGHRA, YSYEKL. The CDR3 runs 16 residues. The CDR3 region has the DNA TGCGCCAGCAGCCAAGGGGACAGGGGGCGAGCTAGTGGCTACACCTTC. It encodes CASSQGDRGRASGYTF.

The chain has TRBV7-2 and TRBJ2-7; 8 nucleotides agree with TRBD1. Trimming took 1 base from V and 2 from J; bases not matched to a gene: 4. Germline-derived CDR1 and CDR2 are SGHTA and FQGNSA. CDR3 size: 15 residues. In DNA, the CDR3 is TGTGCCAGCAGCTTAGGCGGACAGGGCCCCTACGAGCAGTACTTC. This translates into CASSLGGQGPYEQYF.

The rearrangement uses TRBV6-1 and TRBJ1-3, with TRBD1 matching over 7 bases. CDR1 is MNHNS, CDR2 SASEGT, per germline. CDR3 length: 14 residues. Losses at the gene ends were 0 bases for V and 7 bases for J; bases not matched to a gene: 3. CDR3 bases: TGTGCCAGCAGTGAAGCGGGCAGGGGGAACACCATATATTTT. Protein product: CASSEAGRGNTIYF.

V and J are TRBV6-5 and TRBJ1-2, with D uncertain. V was shortened by 7 bases and J by 7 bases, with 10 bases between the two germline ends. Germline assignment: CDR1 MNHEY and CDR2 SVGAGI. This CDR3 contains 11 residues. The CDR3 region has the DNA TGTGCCAGCAAACTTGGAGGTGGCTACACCTTC. Protein sequence: CASKLGGGYTF.

The rearrangement uses TRBV5-1 and TRBJ2-3; TRBD2 matches at 9 bases. The germline V gene has CDR1 SGHRS and CDR2 YFSETQ. V shed 4 bases and J 3 bases; nucleotides not matched to a gene: 6. The CDR3 sequence is 15 residues long. The DNA of the CDR3 is TGCGCCAGCAGCGTTAGCGGGAGCTCGACAGATACGCAGTATTTT. It codes for CASSVSGSSTDTQYF.

The chain links TRBV18 to TRBJ1-1; a weak D match, TRBD1 (5 bases). The CDR3 runs to 15 residues. V was trimmed by 3 bases and J by 4 bases, leaving 15 bases between them. Per the germline V gene, CDR1 is KGHSH and CDR2 is LQKENI. The CDR3 nucleotides read TGTGCCAGCTCACCGGGAAAGGGGCTCCTCACTGAAGCTTTCTTT. Protein product: CASSPGKGLLTEAFF.

The sample holds many counts of this clone. V is TRBV6-2 or TRBV6-3 and J is TRBJ1-2; no definite D call. The germline V gene has CDR1 MNHEY and CDR2 SVGEGT. The CDR3 is made up of 13 amino acids. The germline V and J ends were trimmed by 1 base and 7 bases, with 10 bases remaining between them. DNA of the CDR3: TGTGCCAGCAGTTACTTAGGTGGAGCTGGCTACACCTTC. Translating it yields CASSYLGGAGYTF.

V usage is TRBV29-1 and J usage is TRBJ1-1; TRBD1 aligns across 8 bases. V lost 6 bases, J lost 10 bases, and 13 bases stayed unmatched. This CDR3 has 13 residues. CDR1 is SQVTM, CDR2 ANQGSEA, per germline. The CDR3 protein is CSVTPDRGSGAFF. In DNA, the CDR3 is TGCAGCGTAACTCCTGACAGGGGTTCCGGAGCTTTCTTT.

The table lists this clone with a few counts. V gene TRBV18 combines with J gene TRBJ1-2, with D perhaps matching TRBD1 (5 bases). This CDR3 has 11 amino acids. Germline lookup yields CDR1 KGHSH and CDR2 LQKENI. V was trimmed by 5 bases and J by 8 bases, leaving 9 bases between them. The CDR3 sequence is CASSGASGYTF. The CDR3 region has the DNA TGTGCCAGCTCAGGGGCGTCCGGCTACACCTTC.

V and J are TRBV3-1 (or the pseudogene TRBV3-2) and TRBJ2-2; D uncertain. V was trimmed by 4 bases and J by 0 bases, leaving 9 bases between them. The CDR3 has 15 residues. Germline V gene sequence: CDR1 LGHDT, CDR2 YNNKEL (reference sequence). The CDR3 DNA sequence: TGTGCCAGCAGCCCTAATAAACCGAACACCGGGGAGCTGTTTTTT. Translated, it gives CASSPNKPNTGELFF.

The CDR3 spells CASSEDRTGRSSPLHF. In DNA, the CDR3 is TGTGCCAGCAGTGAAGATAGGACAGGGCGGAGTTCACCCCTCCACTTT. The chain uses TRBV25-1 and TRBJ1-6; 8 nucleotides agree with TRBD1. The V gene's germline CDR1 is MGHDK and CDR2 SYGVNS. This CDR3 is built from 16 residues. The V segment lost 2 bases and the J segment 9 bases; nucleotides outside the gene matches: 9.

V gene TRBV20-1 combines with J gene TRBJ2-7; a possible D gene is TRBD2 (6 bases). Germline V gene sequence: CDR1 DFQATT, CDR2 SNEGSKA (reference sequence). The CDR3 loop spans 11 amino acids. V gave up 7 bases and J gave up 2 bases, with 9 bases separating them. CDR3 sequence: CSGEVAYEQYF. The CDR3 region has the DNA TGCAGTGGGGAGGTAGCCTACGAGCAGTACTTC.

The chain employs TRBV3-1 (or the pseudogene TRBV3-2) and TRBJ1-1; D remains ambiguous. Trimming took off 2 bases at V and 1 base at J, with 8 bases between the two ends. CDR1 LGHDT and CDR2 YNNKEL come from the germline V gene (reference sequence). The CDR3 covers 14 residues. In DNA form, the CDR3 reads TGTGCCAGCAGCCAAATGTTGAGGAACACTGAAGCTTTCTTT. Translated, it gives CASSQMLRNTEAFF.

V usage is TRBV6-1 and J usage is TRBJ1-2; D is ambiguous. Trimming took 2 bases from V and 6 from J, leaving 19 bases between them. Germline CDR1 and CDR2: MNHNS and SASEGT. This CDR3 has 16 amino acids. The CDR3 is CASSESPWYPGDGYTF. In nucleotides, the CDR3 is TGTGCCAGCAGTGAATCCCCTTGGTACCCCGGGGATGGCTACACCTTC.

J is TRBJ2-5 and V is TRBV5-6, with 11 bases fitting TRBD1. The CDR3 loop spans 17 amino acids. CDR1 and CDR2 (germline): SGHDT, YYEEEE. The V and J ends lost 4 bases and 2 bases, in that order; junction bases with no gene match: 10. This CDR3 reads CASSLRRTGGYQETQYF. DNA of the CDR3: TGTGCCAGCAGCCTAAGGAGGACAGGGGGCTATCAAGAGACCCAGTACTTC.

The V gene is TRBV6-1, the J gene TRBJ2-2; a weak D match, TRBD2 (5 bases). This CDR3 spans 13 amino acids. The germline gives CDR1 MNHNS, CDR2 SASEGT. V shed 2 bases and J shed 6 bases, with 7 bases lying between them. CDR3 in DNA: TGTGCCAGCAGTGAACTAGCTGCCGGGGAGCTGTTTTTT. This gives the protein CASSELAAGELFF.

J is TRBJ1-2 and V is TRBV5-1; D is perhaps TRBD1 (6 bases). V was trimmed by 0 bases and J by 3 bases, leaving 6 bases between them. The CDR3 spans 13 residues. Germline-derived CDR1 and CDR2 are SGHRS and YFSETQ. CDR3 nucleotides: TGCGCCAGCAGCTTGGGGACAGACTATGGCTACACCTTC. This translates into CASSLGTDYGYTF.

The chain couples TRBV5-6 to TRBJ1-2; no definite D call. CDR3 length equals 12 residues. Trimming took 0 bases from V and 4 from J, leaving 4 bases between them. Germline V CDR1 and CDR2: SGHDT, YYEEEE. This CDR3 is CASSLAVYGYTF. In DNA, the CDR3 is TGTGCCAGCAGCTTGGCGGTCTATGGCTACACCTTC.

This clone was recorded only once. CDR3 protein: CATKRRDTEAFF. The CDR3, as DNA: TGTGCCACTAAGCGCAGGGACACTGAAGCTTTCTTT. The gene calls are TRBV12-3 or TRBV12-4 and TRBJ1-1, with a weak D call TRBD1 (5 bases). Trimming stripped 10 bases from V and 3 bases from J, with 12 bases between. CDR3 length equals 12 residues.

In its sample, this clone was seen once. The V call is TRBV3-1 (or the pseudogene TRBV3-2), the J call TRBJ1-1, with 10 bases lining up with TRBD1. The CDR3 totals 13 residues. V dropped 10 bases and J dropped 1; count of bases not matched to a gene: 3. Germline CDR1 is LGHDT and CDR2 is YNNKEL (reference sequence). Here the CDR3 DNA reads TGTGCCACCCGGACAGGGGGGAACACTGAAGCTTTCTTT. This codes for CATRTGGNTEAFF.

The chain carries TRBV7-2 and TRBJ1-1; D may be TRBD1 (6 bases). The CDR3 length is 14 residues. Looked up from germline, CDR1 is SGHTA and CDR2 is FQGNSA. Trimming removed 5 bases at V and 3 bases at J, with 13 bases between. The CDR3 nucleotides are TGTGCCAGCAGCATACAGGGTGGGGACACTGAAGCTTTCTTT. Its translation is CASSIQGGDTEAFF.

This clone was seen just once. The chain is built from TRBV18 and TRBJ1-4, with D unclear. Germline lookup yields CDR1 KGHSH and CDR2 LQKENI. The V and J ends lost 0 bases and 0 bases respectively, with 11 bases between them. The CDR3 has 17 amino acids. The DNA of the CDR3 is TGTGCCAGCTCACCACCGACGGGAGCTTCAACTAATGAAAAACTGTTTTTT. Amino acid sequence: CASSPPTGASTNEKLFF.

V and J are TRBV2 and TRBJ2-2; D gene uncertain. The CDR3 runs to 15 residues. Germline assignment: CDR1 SNHLY and CDR2 FYNNEI. The ends were cut back, 3 bases at V and 4 bases at J, with 12 bases in the middle. As DNA, the CDR3 is TGTGCCAGCAGTGATGAATCGGTTGTCACCGGGGAGCTGTTTTTT. It codes for CASSDESVVTGELFF.